This T cell receptor (beta chain) comes out of a study of T and B cells in COVID-19 patients. By share of the sample, this clonotype is medium-sized. Its antigen is not known. The CDR3 extends over 16 amino acids. Germline CDR1 reads SGHVS; CDR2 reads FNYEAQ. V was clipped by 5 bases and J by 3 bases; unmatched bases: 9. TRB rearrangements were amplified by multiplex PCR with BIOMED2 TRB-A/B primers. From the multiplex PCR reads, TCRdb called clonotypes with MiXCR, one entry per CDR3 protein. The sample records thousands of distinct CDR3 sequences, 25% to 30% being singletons. TRB was amplified from about 250-500 ng of blood genomic DNA. Study results and limitations: Clonality of TRB repertoires was high in active COVID-19; recovery brought above-healthy diversity and richness.

This sequence originates from a human donor with active COVID-19. The chain couples TRBV7-6 to TRBJ2-2; 7 bases map to TRBD2. Input material: blood. This CDR3 is CASSPQGLPYTGELFF. CDR3 nucleotides: TGTGCCAGCAGCCCCCAGGGACTACCGTACACCGGGGAGCTGTTTTTT.